This T cell receptor (beta chain) came from a study of blood T cells in healthy people across ages. As regards this clonotype: Its antigen is still unknown.

General study findings and limits: Greater diversity and more naive CD4+ cells were seen in long-lived donors than in aged donors.

Deletions cut 1 base from V and 1 base from J, with 8 bases between. Germline V gene sequence: CDR1 SEHNR, CDR2 FQNEAQ (reference sequence). This CDR3 has 16 amino acids. The authors ran a second PCR of roughly 6 to 12 cycles using a sample-barcoded 5' primer and a J-beta primer mix. TCRdb ran MiXCR on the 5' RACE reads and lists one entry per CDR3 protein. Found here are hundreds of thousands of distinct CDR3 sequences, over 40% of them singletons; the top ten hold roughly 30%. This clonotype was obtained from a man older than 75 in good health. The chain carries TRBV7-9 and TRBJ2-6, with D maybe TRBD2 (6 bases). The sample taken for sequencing was blood. Here the CDR3 reads CASSLGGTSGANVLTF. CDR3 bases: TGTGCCAGCAGCTTAGGAGGGACTTCTGGGGCCAACGTCCTGACTTTC. Full variable domain (outside the CDR3, taken from reference TRBV7-9 and TRBJ2-6): DTGVSQNPRHKITKRGQNVTFRCDPISEHNRLYWYRQTLGQGPEFLTYFQNEAQLEKSRLLSDRFSAERPKGSFSTLEIQRTEQGDSAMYLCASSLGGTSGANVLTFGAGSRLTVL.